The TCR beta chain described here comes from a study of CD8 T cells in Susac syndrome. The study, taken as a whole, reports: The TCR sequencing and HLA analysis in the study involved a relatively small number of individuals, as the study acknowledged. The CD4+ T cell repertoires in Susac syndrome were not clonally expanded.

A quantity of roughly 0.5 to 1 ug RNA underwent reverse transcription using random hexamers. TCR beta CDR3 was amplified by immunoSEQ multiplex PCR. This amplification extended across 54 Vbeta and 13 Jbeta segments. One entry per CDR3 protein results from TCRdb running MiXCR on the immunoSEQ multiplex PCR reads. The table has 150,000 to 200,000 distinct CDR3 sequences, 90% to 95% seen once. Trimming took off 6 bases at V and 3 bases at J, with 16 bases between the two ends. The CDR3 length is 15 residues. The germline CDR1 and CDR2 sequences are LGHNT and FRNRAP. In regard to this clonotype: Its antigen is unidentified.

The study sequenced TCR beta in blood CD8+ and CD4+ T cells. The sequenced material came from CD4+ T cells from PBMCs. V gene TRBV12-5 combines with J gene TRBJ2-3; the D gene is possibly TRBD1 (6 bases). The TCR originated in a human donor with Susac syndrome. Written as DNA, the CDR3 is TGTGCTAGTGGCCTTGACAGGTTTGTAACAGATACGCAGTATTTT. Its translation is CASGLDRFVTDTQYF.